These 21 T cell receptor beta chains originate from one sample sequenced in a study of glioma-infiltrating T cells after dendritic cell vaccination. Clones were read by immunoSEQ multiplex PCR, and TCRdb kept only the in-frame ones, dropping some. The repertoire holds tens of thousands of clones, with 70% to 90% as singletons. This specimen consisted of blood, obtained before dendritic cell vaccination. The receptor source for this set is a human donor with glioblastoma.

This chain uses TRBV5-1 with TRBJ1-4; 9 bases are a match to TRBD1. The CDR3 length is 15 residues. Per germline, CDR1 SGHRS and CDR2 YFSETQ. V shed 4 bases, J shed 7 bases, and the junction held 8 bases outside the gene matches. CDR3 sequence (DNA): TGCGCCAGCAGCCCACCGGGACAGGGACGTGAAAAACTGTTTTTT. Translation: CASSPPGQGREKLFF.

The chain couples TRBV7-9 to TRBJ1-5; no reliable D call. This CDR3 has 14 residues. The germline V gene encodes CDR1 SEHNR and CDR2 FQNEAQ (reference sequence). With 1 base removed from V and 5 bases from J, the gap between germline ends came to 9 bases. CDR3 amino acids: CASSLGSRDQPQHF. In nucleotides, the CDR3 is TGTGCCAGCAGCTTAGGGAGCCGGGATCAGCCCCAGCATTTT.

This clone has just a few counts. In DNA form, the CDR3 reads TGTGCCAGCTCAGCCGGGACAGGGGCCTACAATGAGCAGTTCTTC. It yields the protein CASSAGTGAYNEQFF. The chain recombines TRBV18 with TRBJ2-1; 10 bases match TRBD1. The J segment lost 2 bases and the V segment lost 5 bases, leaving 3 bases of the junction unmatched. The CDR3 contains 15 residues. In germline, CDR1 is KGHSH, CDR2 LQKENI.

This rearrangement joins TRBV5-1 to TRBJ1-2, with 8 bases aligning to TRBD1. The V gene's germline CDR1 is SGHRS and CDR2 YFSETQ. Trimming at V came to 4 bases and at J to 6 bases, leaving 11 bases not matched to a gene. The CDR3 has 15 amino acids. The CDR3 DNA sequence: TGCGCCAGCAGCCCTGGACAGGGCTCCTCCCATGGCTACACCTTC. This codes for CASSPGQGSSHGYTF.

V gene TRBV23-1 combines with J gene TRBJ1-1, with D perhaps matching TRBD1 (6 bases). TRBV23-1 counts as an open reading frame of uncertain function. V shed 11 bases and J shed 0 bases, with 16 bases lying between them. CDR3 size: 14 residues. The CDR3 region is CAPGERGMNTEAFF. In DNA form, the CDR3 reads TGCGCCCCAGGGGAAAGGGGTATGAACACTGAAGCTTTCTTT.

The chain recombines TRBV6-5 with TRBJ2-7, with 11 positions matching TRBD2. J gave up 7 bases and V 6 bases, and 8 bases lay outside the gene matches. The CDR3 length is 14 residues. From germline, CDR1 is MNHEY and CDR2 SVGAGI. The CDR3 reads CASSKLAGEGEQYF. In DNA form, the CDR3 reads TGTGCCAGCAGCAAACTAGCGGGAGAAGGTGAGCAGTACTTC.

The J gene is TRBJ2-1, the V gene TRBV18; maybe TRBD2 (7 bases). The CDR3 spans 13 residues. Per the germline V gene, CDR1 is KGHSH and CDR2 is LQKENI. V lost 11 bases and J 4 bases, leaving 15 bases between the germline ends. CDR3 nucleotide sequence: TGTGCCGGGAGGGGGGCCCAATACAATGAGCAGTTCTTC. Translation gives CAGRGAQYNEQFF.

The chain recombines TRBV5-6 with TRBJ2-3, with 7 bases that match TRBD1. J was trimmed by 4 bases and V by 0 bases; bases with no gene match: 11. This CDR3 comprises 17 residues. Germline CDR1 SGHDT, CDR2 YYEEEE. The DNA for the CDR3 is TGTGCCAGCAGCTTGGATAGGGGGCACCTTTCCCCAGATACGCAGTATTTT. The encoded protein is CASSLDRGHLSPDTQYF.

This clone has more than one count but fewer than ten. This rearrangement joins TRBV6-1 to TRBJ2-3, with a tentative D call TRBD1 (6 bases). The CDR3 covers 14 residues. The germline V and J ends were trimmed by 4 bases and 2 bases, with 10 bases remaining between them. Germline CDR1 reads MNHNS; CDR2 reads SASEGT. The CDR3 reads CASSGRTDTDTQYF. Here the CDR3 DNA reads TGTGCCAGCAGTGGGCGGACAGACACAGATACGCAGTATTTT.

V gene TRBV2 combines with J gene TRBJ2-7, with 9 bases that match TRBD2. The CDR3 sequence is 15 residues long. Germline assignment: CDR1 SNHLY and CDR2 FYNNEI. V trimming: 2 bases; J trimming: 6 bases; junction bases outside the gene matches: 8. This chain's CDR3 is CASSERGGGAIEQYF. The DNA of the CDR3 is TGTGCCAGCAGTGAACGGGGCGGGGGGGCCATCGAGCAGTACTTC.

As concerns this clone: In the same sample, other DNA sequences code for this CDR3. The chain has TRBV5-1 and TRBJ1-1; D is possibly TRBD1 (5 bases). This CDR3 is built from 14 residues. Trimming shortened V by 0 bases and J by 0 bases, and 6 bases separated the two germline ends. CDR1 SGHRS and CDR2 YFSETQ come from the germline V gene. The CDR3 DNA reads as TGCGCCAGCAGCTTGGGGGGCCTGAACACTGAAGCTTTCTTT. Residues: CASSLGGLNTEAFF.

V usage is TRBV19 and J usage is TRBJ2-2, with 10 nucleotides matching TRBD2. The CDR3 runs 17 residues. CDR1 LNHDA and CDR2 SQIVND come from the germline V gene (reference sequence). V lost 7 bases, J lost 0 bases, and 8 bases stayed unmatched. The CDR3 spells CASTTRTSGANTGELFF. DNA of the CDR3: TGTGCCAGTACGACACGGACTAGCGGAGCGAACACCGGGGAGCTGTTTTTT.

This clone was observed a single time. The genes are TRBV4-2 and TRBJ2-1, with TRBD1 matching 7 bases. Germline CDR1 reads LGHNA; CDR2 reads YNFKEQ. The CDR3 has 14 residues. Unmatched junction bases numbered 5, after V lost 0 bases and J lost 9 bases. The CDR3 DNA is TGTGCCAGCAGCCAAGATCTAGGGGGCGTTGAGCAGTTCTTC. Translating gives CASSQDLGGVEQFF.

This chain connects TRBV6-6 to TRBJ1-6; a possible D gene is TRBD1 (6 bases). The germline V and J ends were trimmed by 6 bases and 1 base, with 10 bases remaining between them. The CDR3 runs 15 residues. Germline-derived CDR1 and CDR2 are MNHNY and SVGAGI (reference sequence). The chain's CDR3 is CASSRGQSYNSPLHF. CDR3 coding DNA: TGTGCCAGCAGCCGTGGACAGTCCTATAATTCACCCCTCCACTTT.

The chain couples TRBV5-6 to TRBJ2-6, with D maybe TRBD1 (5 bases). The CDR3 extends over 18 amino acids. The germline CDR1 and CDR2 sequences are SGHDT and YYEEEE. The ends were cut back, 1 base at V and 0 bases at J, with 14 bases in the middle. In DNA, the CDR3 is TGTGCCAGCAGCTTGTACAGGCAAGGGCACTCTGGGGCCAACGTCCTGACTTTC. This gives the protein CASSLYRQGHSGANVLTF.

The CDR3 here is CASSPSTGQGGNEQFF. CDR3 DNA: TGTGCCAGCAGCCCTTCGACGGGACAGGGGGGAAATGAGCAGTTCTTC. J is TRBJ2-1 and V is TRBV5-4; TRBD1 matches 11 bases. Germline CDR1 and CDR2: SGHNT and YYREEE (reference sequence). The CDR3 covers 16 residues. The ends lost 4 bases at V and 7 bases at J; junction bases unmatched: 10.

The chain links TRBV30 to TRBJ2-7, with TRBD1 matching over 11 bases. Germline V gives CDR1 GTSNPN, CDR2 SVGIG (reference sequence). Trimming took 6 bases from V and 3 from J; bases not matched to a gene: 7. The CDR3 length is 14 residues. Written as DNA, the CDR3 is TGTGCCTGCCTTGCCGGGACAGGGGGCTACGAGCAGTACTTC. It translates to CACLAGTGGYEQYF.

CDR3 residues: CASSEASEVTQYF. The CDR3 DNA reads as TGTGCCAGCAGTGAAGCGTCAGAAGTTACGCAGTATTTT. This rearrangement joins TRBV6-1 to TRBJ2-3; no clear D gene. Germline values: CDR1 MNHNS, CDR2 SASEGT. This CDR3 is 13 amino acids long. Deletions cut 0 bases from V and 8 bases from J, with 9 bases between.

The V call is TRBV5-5, the J call TRBJ1-1; the D gene is possibly TRBD1 (5 bases). Deletions cut 4 bases from V and 3 bases from J, with 16 bases between. In germline, CDR1 is SGHKS, CDR2 YYEKEE (reference sequence). There are 15 residues in the CDR3. The CDR3 reads CASSQDRQGDTEAFF. In DNA, the CDR3 is TGTGCCAGCAGCCAAGATCGGCAGGGTGACACTGAAGCTTTCTTT.

CDR3 nucleotide sequence: TGTGCCTGGAGTGTCGGTACAGACTCTGGAAACACCATATATTTT. Protein product: CAWSVGTDSGNTIYF. The V call is TRBV30, the J call TRBJ1-3; D is undetermined. CDR1 is GTSNPN, CDR2 SVGIG, per germline (reference sequence). V lost 0 bases and J 0 bases, leaving 9 bases between the germline ends. CDR3 length equals 15 residues.

The V gene is TRBV11-2, the J gene TRBJ1-3; the D gene is possibly TRBD1 (5 bases). The ends were cut back, 1 base at V and 2 bases at J, with 9 bases in the middle. This CDR3 has 15 amino acids. Germline lookup yields CDR1 SGHAT and CDR2 FQNNGV. The CDR3 reads CASSLGPGPGNTIYF. CDR3 coding DNA: TGTGCCAGCAGCTTAGGTCCAGGGCCTGGAAACACCATATATTTT.